The 12 T cell receptor beta chains below were found in one sample sequenced in a study of T cells after yellow fever vaccination. Via MiXCR, TCRdb re-called the 5' RACE reads, giving one row per CDR3 protein. Of 300,000 or so distinct CDR3 sequences listed, about 4% are singletons. Sequencing used PBMCs, obtained 5 days after the yellow fever booster vaccination. The origin of the receptors is a man younger than 35 who received the YFV17D yellow fever vaccine.

This clonotype was detected many times. The V and J genes are TRBV6-2 or TRBV6-3 and TRBJ2-2, with D perhaps matching TRBD2 (6 bases). Germline V gene data show CDR1 as MNHEY and CDR2 as SVGEGT. With 5 bases removed from V and 5 bases from J, the gap between germline ends came to 15 bases. This CDR3 region has 15 residues. The CDR3 region is CASSPPGGVTGELFF. The CDR3 nucleotides read TGTGCCAGCAGTCCCCCAGGCGGGGTGACCGGGGAGCTGTTTTTT.

The chain has TRBV4-2 and TRBJ2-2; D is perhaps TRBD2 (5 bases). The V end was cut by 4 bases, the J end by 3 bases, with 15 bases between. Germline CDR1 is LGHNA and CDR2 is YNFKEQ. The length of the CDR3 is 16 residues. Written as DNA, the CDR3 is TGTGCCAGCAGCCGCTTAACTGGGAGAGACACCGGGGAGCTGTTTTTT. This encodes CASSRLTGRDTGELFF.

The CDR3 DNA reads as TGCGCCAGCAGAGGGCAACCCGATCAGCCCCAGCATTTT. It is translated as CASRGQPDQPQHF. This chain uses TRBV5-1 with TRBJ1-5; D is unresolved. CDR3 length equals 13 residues. CDR1 and CDR2 from the germline V gene are SGHRS and YFSETQ. Trimming cost V 5 bases and J 5 bases, with 11 bases left between them. Combining the CDR3 with reference TRBV5-1 and TRBJ1-5 gives the whole variable domain KAGVTQTPRYLIKTRGQQVTLSCSPISGHRSVSWYQQTPGQGLQFLFEYFSETQRNKGNFPGRFSGRQFSNSRSEMNVSTLELGDSALYLCASRGQPDQPQHFGDGTRLSIL.

This clonotype was observed at least ten times. V and J are TRBV9 and TRBJ2-7; 10 bases line up with TRBD1. The CDR3 length is 15 residues. Germline assignment: CDR1 SGDLS and CDR2 YYNGEE. Germline trimming cut 4 bases from V and 5 bases from J; bases unmatched to any gene: 9. As DNA, the CDR3 is TGTGCCAGCAGCTCACCAGACAGGGGGCTGAACGAGCAGTACTTC. It translates to CASSSPDRGLNEQYF. The whole variable domain, filled in from reference TRBV9 and TRBJ2-7, reads DSGVTQTPKHLITATGQRVTLRCSPRSGDLSVYWYQQSLDQGLQFLIQYYNGEERAKGNILERFSAQQFPDLHSELNLSSLELGDSALYFCASSSPDRGLNEQYFGPGTRLTVT.

V usage is TRBV5-6 and J usage is TRBJ2-2; no definite D call. Trimming cost V 6 bases and J 0 bases, with 12 bases left between them. The CDR3 runs to 15 residues. Germline V CDR1 and CDR2: SGHDT, YYEEEE. In DNA, the CDR3 is TGTGCCAGCACCACTTGGGCCGCGAACACCGGGGAGCTGTTTTTT. Its translation: CASTTWAANTGELFF.

This clonotype has just a few counts. V gene TRBV18 combines with J gene TRBJ1-1; D is unclear. The V and J ends lost 6 bases and 3 bases respectively, with 11 bases between them. Germline loops: CDR1 KGHSH, CDR2 LQKENI. The CDR3 is 13 amino acids. In nucleotides, the CDR3 is TGTGCCAGCTCTCGTCCCTCGGACACTGAAGCTTTCTTT. It specifies CASSRPSDTEAFF.

This clonotype was detected ten times or more. The chain recombines TRBV7-8 with TRBJ2-1; TRBD2 matches 10 bases. J gave up 9 bases and V 5 bases, and 10 bases lay outside the gene matches. CDR3 length equals 15 residues. Germline assignment: CDR1 SGHVS and CDR2 FQNEAQ. The CDR3 region is CASSASGLADGEQFF. For the CDR3, the DNA is TGTGCCAGCAGCGCTTCAGGACTAGCGGACGGTGAGCAGTTCTTC.

Ten or more counts support this clonotype. The CDR3 bases are TGTGCCAGCAGTTCTCTAGCGCGATCCTACGAGCAGTACTTC. As protein: CASSSLARSYEQYF. The chain combines TRBV12-3 or TRBV12-4 with TRBJ2-7; D is possibly TRBD2 (6 bases). The CDR3 runs to 14 residues. V gave up 4 bases and J gave up 1 base, with 11 bases separating them.

This sequence joins TRBV4-3 and TRBJ2-7, with D perhaps matching TRBD2 (5 bases). This CDR3 is built from 12 residues. Germline-derived CDR1 and CDR2 are LGHNA and YSLEER. The CDR3 sequence is CAKSGPTYEQYV. The CDR3 DNA follows: TGCGCGAAGAGCGGACCAACCTACGAGCAGTACGTC.

In this sample, this clonotype turned up many times. The chain has TRBV6-4 and TRBJ2-7, with D maybe TRBD1 (6 bases). The length of the CDR3 is 15 residues. The V end lost 2 bases, the J end lost 4 bases, and 15 bases lay between the germline ends. Per the germline V gene, CDR1 is MRHNA and CDR2 is SNTAGT. DNA of the CDR3: TGTGCCAGCAGTGACGGAACAGGGAAAATTTACGAGCAGTACTTC. Its protein product is CASSDGTGKIYEQYF.

Only a few counts were recorded for this clonotype. This chain joins TRBV12-3 or TRBV12-4 and TRBJ1-1; TRBD1 agrees at 7 bases. The CDR3 is 12 residues long. V lost 3 bases, J lost 8 bases, and 3 bases stayed unmatched. DNA of the CDR3: TGTGCCAGCAGTTTTGAGGACAGGGAAGCTTTCTTT. Translation gives CASSFEDREAFF.

The V gene is TRBV4-3, the J gene TRBJ2-3; D is ambiguous. Trimming shortened V by 0 bases and J by 4 bases, and 14 bases separated the two germline ends. This CDR3 is built from 16 residues. CDR1 and CDR2 from the germline V gene are LGHNA and YSLEER. The CDR3 DNA sequence: TGCGCCAGCAGCCAAGAAGGGTGGGATAGGGCAGATACGCAGTATTTT. Its protein is CASSQEGWDRADTQYF.